This T cell receptor beta chain was retrieved from a study of blood T cell repertoires in COVID-19. For the study at large: T cells, B-cell-depleted T cells, or PBMCs provided the cDNA or gDNA that served as material.

This clone was counted only a few times. Method: immunoSEQ multiplex PCR; TCRdb's copy keeps in-frame clones and lacks some. The sample yields 150,000 to 200,000 clones, about 88% seen once. Trimming pared 4 bases from V and 2 bases from J, leaving 9 bases between. There are 13 residues in the CDR3. Germline V gene sequence: CDR1 ENHRY, CDR2 SYGVKD. The chain joins TRBV10-3 to TRBJ2-7; D gene ambiguous. This TCR was sampled from a woman of 80 years or more in a cohort sampled during active or convalescent COVID-19. The sample was peripheral blood. CDR3 coding DNA: TGTGCCATCAGTGCCCAGGTAGCCTACGAGCAGTACTTC. This gives the protein CAISAQVAYEQYF.